A single sample gave rise to the 7 T cell receptor beta chains below, sequenced in a study of memory CD4+ T cells and cytomegalovirus serostatus (dated by TCRdb to the late 2010s). A FACSAria II was used to sort memory CD4+ T cells, defined as single viable CD3+CD4+CD8-CD45RO+ cells. The receptor library was made with the immunoSEQ multiplex PCR assay. This is the immuneACCESS table as TCRdb keeps it, with only in-frame sequences that have V and J called. A part of the clones is gone; compared with another copy, unresolved V genes explain less than half, and the rest is unexplained. Here the sample has 40,000 or so clones; 79% occur a single time. The leading ten clones occupy roughly 1.1% of the sample. The sequenced sample consisted of memory CD4+ T cells from blood. All receptors come from an adult in good health and CMV-seronegative.

This chain connects TRBV4-1 to TRBJ1-3, with 7 nucleotides matching TRBD1. The V gene end was trimmed by 2 bases and the J gene end by 0 bases; junction bases not matched to a gene: 1. Per the germline V gene, CDR1 is MGHRA and CDR2 is YSYEKL. The CDR3 is 15 residues long. The CDR3 here is CASSQRGLSGNTIYF. CDR3 bases: TGCGCCAGCAGCCAAAGGGGGCTCTCTGGAAACACCATATATTTT.

In its sample, this clone was seen a few times. CDR3 nucleotide sequence: TGTGCCATCAAAGGCGGCCATCCCGACAATGAGCAGTTCTTC. Protein product: CAIKGGHPDNEQFF. The gene calls are TRBV10-3 and TRBJ2-1, with no clear D. From germline, CDR1 is ENHRY and CDR2 SYGVKD. The CDR3 extends over 14 amino acids. Trimming removed 7 bases at V and 5 bases at J, with 15 bases between.

The chain couples TRBV30 to TRBJ1-2; TRBD1 might be the D (6 bases). The CDR3 spans 13 residues. Between the trimmed V and J ends, which lost 5 bases and 5 bases, there was a span of 15 bases. Germline CDR1 GTSNPN, CDR2 SVGIG (reference sequence). The CDR3 bases are TGTGCCTGGGCTATCGGGGGGCCATATGGCTACACCTTC. It encodes CAWAIGGPYGYTF.

The V and J genes are TRBV18 and TRBJ1-1; D gene ambiguous. This CDR3 region has 12 residues. CDR1 KGHSH and CDR2 LQKENI come from the germline V gene. Trimming took 3 bases from V and 8 from J, leaving 10 bases between them. CDR3 nucleotide sequence: TGTGCCAGCTCACCCGGTGTAGTCGAAGCTTTCTTT. Translated: CASSPGVVEAFF. The variable domain in full, completed from reference TRBV18 and TRBJ1-1, reads NAGVMQNPRHLVRRRGQEARLRCSPMKGHSHVYWYRQLPEEGLKFMVYLQKENIIDESGMPKERFSAEFPKEGPSILRIQQVVRGDSAAYFCASSPGVVEAFFGQGTRLTVV.

The table lists this clone with a few counts. The chain joins TRBV30 to TRBJ1-6; D is undetermined. Trimming shortened V by 2 bases and J by 5 bases, and 7 bases separated the two germline ends. CDR3 length equals 13 residues. CDR1 and CDR2 (germline): GTSNPN, SVGIG (reference sequence). CDR3 bases: TGTGCCTGGAGTCTCAGTAATAATTCACCCCTCCACTTT. Encoded protein: CAWSLSNNSPLHF.

The gene calls are TRBV30 and TRBJ2-2, with TRBD2 matching over 7 bases. Germline trimming cut 8 bases from V and 4 bases from J; bases unmatched to any gene: 7. The CDR3 runs 13 residues. CDR1 and CDR2 from the germline V gene are GTSNPN and SVGIG (reference sequence). CDR3 region: CAKREGRTGELFF. The CDR3 DNA is TGTGCCAAGAGGGAGGGGCGCACCGGGGAGCTGTTTTTT. Combining the CDR3 with reference TRBV30 and TRBJ2-2 gives the whole variable domain SQTIHQWPATLVQPVGSPLSLECTVEGTSNPNLYWYRQAAGRGLQLLFYSVGIGQISSEVPQNLSASRPQDRQFILSSKKLLLSDSGFYLCAKREGRTGELFFGEGSRLTVL.

The gene calls are TRBV7-9 and TRBJ1-2; D perhaps matches TRBD1 (5 bases). The CDR3 has 13 amino acids. Trimming cost V 10 bases and J 2 bases, with 14 bases left between them. Germline values: CDR1 SEHNR, CDR2 FQNEAQ (reference sequence). CDR3 bases: TGTGCCACCAGTACGGGGCCAAACTATGGCTACACCTTC. Protein product: CATSTGPNYGYTF.